The 19 T cell receptor beta chains below all came from one sample that was sequenced in a study of cytomegalovirus exposure and HLA in healthy donors. Researchers ran the PCR with 60 Vbeta and 13 Jbeta primers. Sequencing was performed with immunoSEQ multiplex PCR; in TCRdb, only in-frame clones are kept and a portion is missing. Among some 150,000 clones listed, 76% were seen once. Sequenced: PBMCs. The receptors derive from a female donor in good health and CMV-seronegative.

The chain carries TRBV6-1 and TRBJ2-3, with D unclear. The V and J ends lost 1 base and 7 bases respectively, with 12 bases between them. Germline CDR1 MNHNS, CDR2 SASEGT. The CDR3 runs to 14 residues. DNA for the CDR3: TGTGCCAGCAGTGAAGAGTACAGAGAAAATACGCAGTATTTT. Protein product: CASSEEYRENTQYF.

The J gene is TRBJ2-7, the V gene TRBV7-9; a possible D gene is TRBD2 (6 bases). The CDR3 totals 14 residues. The germline V and J ends were trimmed by 6 bases and 4 bases, with 16 bases remaining between them. Germline assignment: CDR1 SEHNR and CDR2 FQNEAQ (reference sequence). The DNA for the CDR3 is TGTGCCAGCAGGGGGCTAGCGTTAGGGTACGAGCAGTACTTC. Translation: CASRGLALGYEQYF.

The chain is built from TRBV29-1 and TRBJ1-2; 8 bases are shared with TRBD1. CDR1 is SQVTM, CDR2 ANQGSEA, per germline. The CDR3 spans 13 residues. With V trimmed by 6 bases and J by 7 bases, 10 bases remained unmatched. CDR3: CSVRPTGASGYTF. The DNA of the CDR3 is TGCAGCGTGCGGCCGACAGGGGCGAGTGGCTACACCTTC.

The V gene is TRBV5-4, the J gene TRBJ2-5, with D perhaps matching TRBD1 (6 bases). CDR1 is SGHNT and CDR2 is YYREEE in the germline V gene (reference sequence). Trimming took off 2 bases at V and 3 bases at J, with 8 bases between the two ends. The CDR3 totals 13 residues. The CDR3 nucleotides read TGTGCCAGCAGCTTTAAGGGGGAAGAGACCCAGTACTTC. Residues: CASSFKGEETQYF.

This sequence joins TRBV9 and TRBJ2-7; 9 nucleotides match TRBD2. CDR1 is SGDLS and CDR2 is YYNGEE in the germline V gene. The J segment lost 7 bases and the V segment lost 0 bases, leaving 8 bases of the junction unmatched. This CDR3 region has 15 residues. CDR3 DNA: TGTGCCAGCAGCGTAGGCGTCGCGGGAGGGCTTGAGCAGTACTTC. Encoded protein: CASSVGVAGGLEQYF.

The rearrangement joins TRBV10-3 to TRBJ2-7; 8 nucleotides agree with TRBD2. Per the germline V gene, CDR1 is ENHRY and CDR2 is SYGVKD. The CDR3 length is 15 residues. The trim removed 3 bases at V and 5 bases at J, leaving 9 bases unmatched. CDR3 sequence reads: CAISDPAGAAHEQYF. The CDR3 DNA sequence: TGTGCCATCAGTGACCCAGCGGGAGCCGCCCACGAGCAGTACTTC.

The chain employs TRBV5-1 and TRBJ2-7; D call uncertain. V lost 10 bases and J 2 bases, leaving 10 bases between the germline ends. The CDR3 is 11 residues long. The germline V gene has CDR1 SGHRS and CDR2 YFSETQ. CDR3 nucleotide sequence: TGCGCCTCCTCCGAGGCCTACGAGCAGTACTTC. Translating gives CASSEAYEQYF.

The V gene is TRBV9, the J gene TRBJ2-7, with 11 positions matching TRBD2. The CDR3 contains 14 residues. Germline-derived CDR1 and CDR2 are SGDLS and YYNGEE. V lost 3 bases and J lost 4; bases outside the gene matches: 3. The CDR3 loop is CASSAGTSGYEQYF. CDR3 DNA: TGTGCCAGCAGCGCCGGGACTAGCGGTTACGAGCAGTACTTC.

The chain carries TRBV14 and TRBJ1-2; D remains ambiguous. V was trimmed by 4 bases and J by 2 bases, leaving 14 bases between them. CDR1 is SGHDN and CDR2 is FVKESK in the germline V gene. CDR3 length equals 15 residues. The DNA for the CDR3 is TGTGCCAGCAGCCCGGGAGGGAGGAGGAACTATGGCTACACCTTC. It is translated as CASSPGGRRNYGYTF.

This rearrangement joins TRBV5-6 to TRBJ2-5; possibly TRBD1 for D (6 bases). Trimming took off 3 bases at V and 4 bases at J, with 13 bases between the two ends. This CDR3 contains 14 residues. CDR1 is SGHDT, CDR2 YYEEEE, per germline. CDR3 residues: CASSYQQGSETQYF. The CDR3 DNA reads TGTGCCAGCAGCTACCAGCAGGGGTCAGAGACCCAGTACTTC.

The V gene is TRBV6-1, the J gene TRBJ1-2; 7 bases are a match to TRBD1. This CDR3 is 13 amino acids long. Germline V gene sequence: CDR1 MNHNS, CDR2 SASEGT. After removal of 6 bases from V and 5 bases from J, the junction contained 6 bases not matched to a gene. The CDR3 spells CASSLGQVYGYTF. CDR3 nucleotide sequence: TGTGCCAGCAGCCTTGGACAGGTTTATGGCTACACCTTC.

V is TRBV7-9 and J is TRBJ2-5; the D is unclear. Germline V CDR1 and CDR2: SEHNR, FQNEAQ (reference sequence). The CDR3 length is 16 residues. The V end was cut by 4 bases, the J end by 5 bases, with 20 bases between. CDR3 in DNA: TGTGCCAGCAGCTCATCCGTCGCAGGATTCTACGAGACCCAGTACTTC. It yields the protein CASSSSVAGFYETQYF. Using reference TRBV7-9 and TRBJ2-5 for the parts outside the CDR3, the full variable domain is DTGVSQNPRHKITKRGQNVTFRCDPISEHNRLYWYRQTLGQGPEFLTYFQNEAQLEKSRLLSDRFSAERPKGSFSTLEIQRTEQGDSAMYLCASSSSVAGFYETQYFGPGTRLLVL.

The chain couples TRBV6-5 to TRBJ2-3, with TRBD1 as a possible D gene (5 bases). This CDR3 comprises 14 residues. Trimming left V 5 bases short and J 4 bases short, with 13 bases between. The germline gives CDR1 MNHEY, CDR2 SVGAGI. The DNA of the CDR3 is TGTGCCAGCAGTCAGGAGACAGTCCCAGATACGCAGTATTTT. Its translation: CASSQETVPDTQYF.

The rearrangement links TRBV2 to TRBJ1-1; 8 bases agree with TRBD1. The ends lost 8 bases at V and 0 bases at J; junction bases unmatched: 2. The CDR3 totals 13 residues. Germline loops: CDR1 SNHLY, CDR2 FYNNEI. The CDR3 loop is CASGGQVNTEAFF. The CDR3 nucleotides are TGTGCCAGCGGGGGACAGGTGAACACTGAAGCTTTCTTT. Supplemented by reference TRBV2 and TRBJ1-1, the full variable domain reads EPEVTQTPSHQVTQMGQEVILRCVPISNHLYFYWYRQILGQKVEFLVSFYNNEISEKSEIFDDQFSVERPDGSNFTLKIRSTKLEDSAMYFCASGGQVNTEAFFGQGTRLTVV.

The chain is built from TRBV6-1 and TRBJ2-7; 10 bases are a match to TRBD1. From germline, CDR1 is MNHNS and CDR2 SASEGT. This CDR3 is 15 amino acids long. Trimming cost V 6 bases and J 5 bases; bases outside gene matches: 10. CDR3 protein: CASRKNRDRGHEQYF. CDR3 DNA sequence: TGTGCCAGCAGGAAAAACCGGGACAGGGGCCACGAGCAGTACTTC.

The chain couples TRBV5-1 to TRBJ1-2; D remains ambiguous. Germline V gives CDR1 SGHRS, CDR2 YFSETQ. The CDR3 has 12 residues. V was trimmed by 5 bases and J by 3 bases, leaving 8 bases between them. The CDR3 nucleotides are TGCGCCAGCAGACCAACGGACTATGGCTACACCTTC. This codes for CASRPTDYGYTF.

This clone was seen a handful of times. The gene calls are TRBV7-6 and TRBJ2-7; 8 positions agree with TRBD1. Per germline, CDR1 SGHVS and CDR2 FNYEAQ. The junction had 11 bases not matched to a gene; V was cut back by 4 bases and J by 6 bases. This CDR3 spans 15 amino acids. CDR3 in amino acids: CASSSYPTGQGEQYF. DNA of the CDR3: TGTGCCAGCAGCTCATACCCGACTGGACAGGGCGAGCAGTACTTC.

This chain connects TRBV28 to TRBJ2-5; 7 bases line up with TRBD1. The germline V gene encodes CDR1 MDHEN and CDR2 SYDVKM. With 5 bases clipped from V and 5 bases from J, the junction kept 14 bases outside the gene matches. The CDR3 runs to 16 residues. CDR3 sequence reads: CASSPLTGSSEETQYF. Written as DNA, the CDR3 is TGTGCCAGCAGTCCTCTGACAGGGTCCTCGGAGGAGACCCAGTACTTC.

The CDR3 loop is CASSRQGASSGELFF. CDR3 nucleotides: TGTGCCAGCAGTAGACAGGGGGCTAGTAGCGGGGAGCTGTTTTTT. This chain connects TRBV27 to TRBJ2-2, with 10 nucleotides matching TRBD1. CDR3 size: 15 residues. V shed 5 bases, J shed 7 bases, and the junction held 7 bases outside the gene matches. The germline V gene encodes CDR1 MNHEY and CDR2 SMNVEV (reference sequence).